The next 16 T cell receptor beta chains were all read from a single sample in a study of blood T cell repertoires in COVID-19 (dated by TCRdb to the early 2020s). The method was the immunoSEQ multiplex PCR assay. This immuneACCESS table, as held by TCRdb, lists in-frame sequences with V and J called but not all clones. Of the missing ones, under half trace to an unresolved V gene in checked studies; the others have no known cause. The sample table shows some 200,000 clones, and around 80% are seen once. The ten largest clones take up roughly 13% of the sample. Sequenced sample: peripheral blood. The source is a human donor in a cohort sampled during active COVID-19.

This chain connects TRBV19 to TRBJ2-5; tentative D call: TRBD1 (6 bases). V gave up 4 bases and J gave up 4 bases, with 16 bases separating them. Per the germline V gene, CDR1 is LNHDA and CDR2 is SQIVND (reference sequence). The CDR3 has 15 amino acids. The CDR3 sequence: CASSKPGATLETQYF. DNA of the CDR3: TGTGCCAGTAGTAAGCCAGGGGCAACCTTAGAGACCCAGTACTTC.

The chain combines TRBV7-2 with TRBJ2-1; TRBD2 agrees at 7 bases. Per germline, CDR1 SGHTA and CDR2 FQGNSA. CDR3 length equals 14 residues. The V gene end was trimmed by 1 base and the J gene end by 8 bases; junction bases not matched to a gene: 5. The CDR3 DNA is TGTGCCAGCAGCTTAGGGTGGGGAGGGGATGAGCAGTTCTTC. Translating it yields CASSLGWGGDEQFF.

The gene calls are TRBV29-1 and TRBJ1-1; D ambiguous. This CDR3 region has 14 residues. From germline, CDR1 is SQVTM and CDR2 ANQGSEA. V shed 6 bases and J shed 0 bases, with 14 bases lying between them. CDR3: CSVGSEPLNTEAFF. For the CDR3, the DNA is TGCAGCGTGGGTTCGGAGCCCTTGAACACTGAAGCTTTCTTT. The full variable domain, its missing parts supplied by reference TRBV29-1 and TRBJ1-1, is SAVISQKPSRDICQRGTSLTIQCQVDSQVTMMFWYRQQPGQSLTLIATANQGSEATYESGFVIDKFPISRPNLTFSTLTVSNMSPEDSSIYLCSVGSEPLNTEAFFGQGTRLTVV.

The chain carries TRBV5-1 and TRBJ2-3; 7 bases align to TRBD1. Germline CDR1 is SGHRS and CDR2 is YFSETQ. The CDR3 totals 15 residues. The ends lost 0 bases at V and 2 bases at J; junction bases unmatched: 3. CDR3 bases: TGCGCCAGCAGCTTGGGGGACAGATTCACAGATACGCAGTATTTT. Its protein product is CASSLGDRFTDTQYF.

The chain recombines TRBV18 with TRBJ1-5; weak D call: TRBD1 (6 bases). Germline V gene data show CDR1 as KGHSH and CDR2 as LQKENI. The V gene lost 3 bases and the J gene lost 0 bases, with 9 bases spanning the gap. The CDR3 covers 15 residues. As DNA, the CDR3 is TGTGCCAGCTCACCGACAGGAGGTAGCAATCAGCCCCAGCATTTT. Its protein is CASSPTGGSNQPQHF.

This clone was detected many times. The genes are TRBV3-1 (or the pseudogene TRBV3-2) and TRBJ1-2; the D gene is possibly TRBD1 (6 bases). The germline V and J ends were trimmed by 4 bases and 7 bases, with 22 bases remaining between them. Germline assignment: CDR1 LGHDT and CDR2 YNNKEL (reference sequence). This CDR3 is 16 amino acids long. Here the CDR3 reads CASSPTWSGGASGYTF. CDR3 coding DNA: TGTGCCAGCAGCCCCACCTGGAGTGGGGGCGCGAGTGGCTACACCTTC.

The V and J genes are TRBV19 and TRBJ2-5; 7 bases are shared with TRBD1. The CDR3 consists of 13 residues. V dropped 6 bases and J dropped 2; count of bases not matched to a gene: 3. Germline CDR1 is LNHDA and CDR2 is SQIVND (reference sequence). The CDR3 DNA reads as TGTGCCAGTAGACACAGGGGACAAGAGACCCAGTACTTC. This gives the protein CASRHRGQETQYF.

The rearrangement joins TRBV7-2 to TRBJ2-1, with 13 bases aligning to TRBD2. V dropped 2 bases and J dropped 10; count of bases not matched to a gene: 11. CDR1 is SGHTA and CDR2 is FQGNSA in the germline V gene. The CDR3 has 17 amino acids. CDR3 sequence (DNA): TGTGCCAGCAGCTTACAGGTGGGACTAGCGGGAAAAGGGGAGCAGTTCTTC. Amino acid sequence: CASSLQVGLAGKGEQFF.

This clone was counted once. The sample carries other DNA sequences with the same CDR3. V usage is TRBV27 and J usage is TRBJ2-7; TRBD2 matches 11 bases. The CDR3 spans 15 residues. V dropped 4 bases and J dropped 4; count of bases not matched to a gene: 6. Germline lookup yields CDR1 MNHEY and CDR2 SMNVEV (reference sequence). The chain's CDR3 is CASSSLLAGGYEQYF. The CDR3 DNA reads as TGTGCCAGCAGTTCCCTGCTAGCGGGAGGTTACGAGCAGTACTTC.

The rearrangement joins TRBV11-3 to TRBJ2-7; maybe TRBD2 (5 bases). The V gene lost 2 bases and the J gene lost 1 base, with 6 bases spanning the gap. From germline, CDR1 is SGHNT and CDR2 YENEEA. This CDR3 contains 13 residues. CDR3 sequence: CASSLRESYEQYF. CDR3 nucleotides: TGTGCCAGCAGCTTACGGGAATCCTACGAGCAGTACTTC.

This clone has only a few counts. CDR3 region: CAISESTQGGYNEQFF. CDR3 DNA: TGTGCCATCAGTGAGTCGACACAGGGTGGCTACAATGAGCAGTTCTTC. The chain recombines TRBV10-3 with TRBJ2-1; possibly TRBD1 for D (6 bases). This CDR3 region has 16 residues. The V end was cut by 0 bases, the J end by 3 bases, with 12 bases between. Per germline, CDR1 ENHRY and CDR2 SYGVKD.

The chain has TRBV5-1 and TRBJ2-2, with D perhaps TRBD2 (5 bases). Between the trimmed V and J ends, which lost 0 bases and 4 bases, there was a span of 7 bases. Germline V gene sequence: CDR1 SGHRS, CDR2 YFSETQ. There are 14 residues in the CDR3. CDR3 in amino acids: CASSLAAGTGELFF. Here the CDR3 DNA reads TGCGCCAGCAGCTTGGCCGCGGGCACCGGGGAGCTGTTTTTT.

The chain recombines TRBV19 with TRBJ2-7, with TRBD2 matching over 13 bases. Trimming at V came to 9 bases and at J to 5 bases, leaving 10 bases not matched to a gene. Germline V gene sequence: CDR1 LNHDA, CDR2 SQIVND (reference sequence). The CDR3 loop spans 15 amino acids. The CDR3 sequence: CASALGLAGADEQYF. In DNA, the CDR3 is TGTGCCAGCGCACTCGGACTAGCGGGAGCCGACGAGCAGTACTTC.

The chain combines TRBV12-5 with TRBJ2-3; TRBD2 aligns across 10 bases. The CDR3 loop spans 18 amino acids. CDR1 LGHNT and CDR2 FRNRAP come from the germline V gene. J gave up 1 base and V 4 bases, and 11 bases lay outside the gene matches. The CDR3 region is CASGSGASGSPRTDTQYF. The CDR3 bases are TGTGCTAGTGGTTCGGGGGCTAGCGGGAGTCCGCGCACAGATACGCAGTATTTT.

The chain employs TRBV10-1 and TRBJ2-7, with 8 bases aligning to TRBD1. Germline values: CDR1 WNHNN, CDR2 SYGVQD (reference sequence). V trimming: 8 bases; J trimming: 2 bases; junction bases outside the gene matches: 5. The CDR3 is 13 residues long. CDR3: CASGGTGTYEQYF. The DNA for the CDR3 is TGCGCCAGCGGAGGGACAGGAACCTACGAGCAGTACTTC.

J is TRBJ2-4 and V is TRBV5-1; 7 positions match TRBD1. The CDR3 spans 15 residues. The junction had 13 bases not matched to a gene; V was cut back by 5 bases and J by 8 bases. Germline lookup yields CDR1 SGHRS and CDR2 YFSETQ. In DNA form, the CDR3 reads TGCGCCAGCAGTCGACAGGGCCAGGGGTTAGACATTCAGTACTTC. Translation gives CASSRQGQGLDIQYF.